This T cell receptor (beta chain) was retrieved from a study of control samples from healthy donors and cancer patients. Germline CDR1 and CDR2: MNHEY and SVGAGI. The length of the CDR3 is 15 residues. V lost 0 bases and J 6 bases, leaving 15 bases between the germline ends. This clone is labeled medium-sized (0.01 to 0.1%). Clones were read by immunoSEQ multiplex PCR, and TCRdb kept only the in-frame ones, dropping some. The sample includes tens of thousands of clones, around four fifths seen only once; the top ten take roughly 50%. The sequencing input was blood. The gene calls are TRBV6-5 and TRBJ2-7, with a possible D match to TRBD1 (6 bases). This sequence was found in a man aged 60-69 years in good health. CDR3 nucleotide sequence: TGTGCCAGCAGTTACTCGAACAGGGTAAGGGGCGAGCAGTACTTC. Protein sequence: CASSYSNRVRGEQYF.